This T cell receptor beta chain was identified in a study of shared clonotypes between healthy human individuals. Whole-study context: The cohort comprised a couple of women and a few men. Their ages spanned 18 to 49 years. Every donor yielded three CD4 naive, three CD4 memory, two CD8 naive and one CD8 memory plate.

Turning to this clone: Its specificity is unknown.

Donation came from healthy HIV-negative adults that had no recent acute infections or vaccinations. The protocol was immunoSEQ multiplex PCR, while the TCRdb copy is restricted to in-frame clones and leaves out a portion. This table holds roughly 2,500,000 clones, 93% found once. Germline values: CDR1 SGHVS, CDR2 FNYEAQ. Trimming removed 6 bases at V and 6 bases at J, with 14 bases between. There are 13 residues in the CDR3. Study results and limitations: Clonotype sharing across a handful of donors was observed for roughly 5% of naive CD4 clonotypes.

The sample taken for sequencing was naive CD4+ T cells from PBMCs. Regarding subset: CD45RA+ positively selected. This TCR derives from a man between 18 and 29 years old in good health. Some clones in this sample may be carry-over from other donors' samples. The rearrangement uses TRBV7-6 and TRBJ1-1; D call uncertain. The CDR3 loop reads CASRNGPGAEAFF. The CDR3 coding sequence is TGTGCCAGCAGGAATGGGCCTGGCGCTGAAGCTTTCTTT.